This T cell receptor (beta chain) is from a study of regulatory T cells in long-lasting Graves disease. Time point meaning: newly diagnosed GD, antithyroid drugs for less than 3 months. TCR sequences were obtained from RNA taken from PBMCs. Arm-PCR of CDR3 regions with iRepertoire HTBI primers generated TCR beta libraries. TCRdb re-called the multiplex PCR reads with MiXCR, one entry per CDR3 protein. The sample yields fewer than 450,000 distinct CDR3 sequences, over 12% seen once. These same records also appear under a second study, on T cells in Graves' hyperthyroidism and ophthalmopathy.

This receptor was taken from a woman between 40 and 50 years old with Graves disease. The specimen was peripheral blood mononuclear cells (PBMCs), collected at new diagnosis, from a patient treated with antithyroid drugs.

The CDR3, as DNA: TGCAGTGCTAGCCCATCAACTCTAGCGGGGTACGAGCAGTACTTC. Translation: CSASPSTLAGYEQYF. The J gene is TRBJ2-7, the V gene TRBV20-1, with 9 bases lining up with TRBD2. Germline values: CDR1 DFQATT, CDR2 SNEGSKA (reference sequence). V lost 3 bases to trimming and J lost 4 bases; unmatched junction nucleotides: 10. This CDR3 spans 15 amino acids.